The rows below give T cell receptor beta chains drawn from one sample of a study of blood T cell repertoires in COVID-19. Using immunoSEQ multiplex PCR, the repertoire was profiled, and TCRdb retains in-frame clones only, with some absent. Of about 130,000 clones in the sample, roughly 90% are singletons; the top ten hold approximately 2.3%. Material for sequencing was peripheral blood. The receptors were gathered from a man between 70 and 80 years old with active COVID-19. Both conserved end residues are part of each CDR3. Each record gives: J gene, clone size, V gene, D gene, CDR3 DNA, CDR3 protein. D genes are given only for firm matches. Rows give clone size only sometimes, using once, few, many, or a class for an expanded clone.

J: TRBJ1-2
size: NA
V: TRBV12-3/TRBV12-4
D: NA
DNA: TGTGCCAGCAGTTTGAACAGGTTGCATGGCTACACCTTC
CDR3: CASSLNRLHGYTF

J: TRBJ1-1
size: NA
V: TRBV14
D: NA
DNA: TGTGCCAGCAGCCAACGACGACAGGCTGTCGGGAACACTGAAGCTTTCTTT
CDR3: CASSQRRQAVGNTEAFF

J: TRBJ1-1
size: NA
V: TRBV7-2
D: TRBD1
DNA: TGTGCCAGCAGCTTACTACCCCCCCAGGGGGGACTGAGGGCTGAAGCTTTCTTT
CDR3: CASSLLPPQGGLRAEAFF

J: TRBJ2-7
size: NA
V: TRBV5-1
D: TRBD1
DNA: TGCGCCAGCAGCTTTGAGGGACAGGGTGAGCAGTACTTC
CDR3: CASSFEGQGEQYF

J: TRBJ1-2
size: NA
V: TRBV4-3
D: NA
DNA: TGCGCCAGCAGCCAAGAAGGAGGCAGCTATGGCTACACCTTC
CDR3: CASSQEGGSYGYTF

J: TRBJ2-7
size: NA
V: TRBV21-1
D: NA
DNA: TGTGCCAGCAGCCCCCCCGCAGGGACTGGTACCTACGAGCAGTACTTC
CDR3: CASSPPAGTGTYEQYF

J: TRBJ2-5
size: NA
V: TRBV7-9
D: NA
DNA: TGTGCCAGCAGCGTCGGACAGAAAGAGACCCAGTACTTC
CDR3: CASSVGQKETQYF

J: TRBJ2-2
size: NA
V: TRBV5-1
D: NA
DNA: TGCGCCAGCAGCGCCGGGACTGTCACCGGGGAGCTGTTTTTT
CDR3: CASSAGTVTGELFF

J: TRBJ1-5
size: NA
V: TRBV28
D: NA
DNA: TGTGCCAGCAGTTTACCGAGGCGCAATCAGCCCCAGCATTTT
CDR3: CASSLPRRNQPQHF

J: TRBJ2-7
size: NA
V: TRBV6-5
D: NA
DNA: TGTGCCAGCAGGTCCTACGAGGAGGCCCTCTACGAGCAGTACTTC
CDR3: CASRSYEEALYEQYF

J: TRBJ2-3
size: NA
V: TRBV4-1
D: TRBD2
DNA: TGCGCCAGCAGCCAGAGGACTAGCGGGAGGGCCCTGTATACGCAGTATTTT
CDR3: CASSQRTSGRALYTQYF

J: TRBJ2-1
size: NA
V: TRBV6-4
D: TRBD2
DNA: TGTGCCAGCAGTGTGGAACTAGCGGCCAATGAGCAGTTCTTC
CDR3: CASSVELAANEQFF

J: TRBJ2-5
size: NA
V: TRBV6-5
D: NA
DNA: TGTGCCAGCAGTTACGGGGCAGGGCCCCAAGAGACCCAGTACTTC
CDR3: CASSYGAGPQETQYF

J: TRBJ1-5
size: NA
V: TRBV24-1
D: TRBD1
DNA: TGTGCCACCAGTGGGACAGGGGGAAATCAGCCCCAGCATTTT
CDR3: CATSGTGGNQPQHF

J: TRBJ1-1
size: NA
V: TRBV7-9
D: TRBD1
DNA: TGTGCCAGCAGCTTACCACGAGACAGGGGGCATTTCACTGAAGCTTTCTTT
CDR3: CASSLPRDRGHFTEAFF

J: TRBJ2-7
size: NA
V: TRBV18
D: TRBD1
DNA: TGTGCCAGCTCACCGTCCCGGACAGGGCTACCCTACGAGCAGTACTTC
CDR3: CASSPSRTGLPYEQYF

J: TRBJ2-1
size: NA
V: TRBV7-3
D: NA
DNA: TGTGCCAGCAGCTTGCTGGCGGGCACTTACAATGAGCAGTTCTTC
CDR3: CASSLLAGTYNEQFF

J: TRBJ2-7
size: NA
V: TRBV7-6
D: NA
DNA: TGTGCCAGCAGCTTAGGAGACGAGCAGTACTTC
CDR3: CASSLGDEQYF

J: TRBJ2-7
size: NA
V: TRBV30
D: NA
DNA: TGTGCCTGGAGGAGAAAGGGGGCCTACGAGCAGTACTTC
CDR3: CAWRRKGAYEQYF

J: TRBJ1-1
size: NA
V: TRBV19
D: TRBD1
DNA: TGTGCCAGTAGTATCACACAGGGGGGGTTCACTGAAGCTTTCTTT
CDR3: CASSITQGGFTEAFF

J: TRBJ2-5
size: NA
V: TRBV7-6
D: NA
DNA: TGTGCCAGCAGTCCCAGTCCGGGGGAGGTGGGGAAGACCCAGTACTTC
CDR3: CASSPSPGEVGKTQYF

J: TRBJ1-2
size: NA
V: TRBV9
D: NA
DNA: TGTGCCAGCAGCCCCGACACCTATGGCTACACCTTC
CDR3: CASSPDTYGYTF

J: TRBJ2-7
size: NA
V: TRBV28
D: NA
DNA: TGTGCCAGCACCCTTCCAAGGGGGTTGGGGGAACAGTACTTC
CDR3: CASTLPRGLGEQYF

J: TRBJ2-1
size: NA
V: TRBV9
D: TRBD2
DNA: TGTGCCAGCAGCGTAAAAGAGCGGGAGAGGAGTGAGCAGTTCTTC
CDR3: CASSVKERERSEQFF

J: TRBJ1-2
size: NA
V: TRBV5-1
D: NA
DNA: TGCGCCAGCAGCATTGGCGACGAGCGAGGCTACACCTTC
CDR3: CASSIGDERGYTF

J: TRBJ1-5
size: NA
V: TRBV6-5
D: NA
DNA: TGTGCCAGCAAGGAGACGGCGAATCAGCCCCAGCATTTT
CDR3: CASKETANQPQHF

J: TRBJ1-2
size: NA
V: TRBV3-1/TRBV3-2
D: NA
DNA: TGTGCCAGCACGGGGGGCGGCTATGGCTACACCTTC
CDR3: CASTGGGYGYTF

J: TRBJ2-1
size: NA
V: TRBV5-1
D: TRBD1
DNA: TGCGCCAGCAGCTTCGTGGGACAGGGGGTATATGAGCAGTTCTTC
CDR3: CASSFVGQGVYEQFF

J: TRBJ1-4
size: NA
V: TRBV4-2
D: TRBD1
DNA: TGTGCCAGCAGCCAAGCGAGAGACAGGGGTTTTGAAAAACTGTTTTTT
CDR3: CASSQARDRGFEKLFF

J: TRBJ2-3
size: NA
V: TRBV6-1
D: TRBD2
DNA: TGTGCCAGCAGTGGTAGCGGGAGGGCCGGGACAGATACGCAGTATTTT
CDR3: CASSGSGRAGTDTQYF

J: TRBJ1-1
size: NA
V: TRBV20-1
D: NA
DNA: TGCAGTGCGTCAGTGAACACTGAAGCTTTCTTT
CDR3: CSASVNTEAFF

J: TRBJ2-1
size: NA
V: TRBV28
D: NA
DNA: TGTGCCAGCAGTTTAAGGGGCAATGAGCAGTTCTTC
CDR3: CASSLRGNEQFF

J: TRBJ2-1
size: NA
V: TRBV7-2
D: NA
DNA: TGTGCCAGCAGCTTAGTAGGGGGGGCGGTTAACTACAATGAGCAGTTCTTC
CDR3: CASSLVGGAVNYNEQFF

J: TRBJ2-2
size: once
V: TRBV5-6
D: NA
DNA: TGTGCCAGCAGCTTGAAATTGGGCGGGTCTTACACCGGGGAGCTGTTTTTT
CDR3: CASSLKLGGSYTGELFF

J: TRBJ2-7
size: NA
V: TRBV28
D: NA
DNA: TGTGCCAGCAGTTTAGAGGTCATTACTTACGAGCAGTACTTC
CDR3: CASSLEVITYEQYF

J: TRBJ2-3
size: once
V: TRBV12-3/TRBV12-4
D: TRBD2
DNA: TGTGCCAGTCGCAGCGGGAGGGAAGATACGCAGTATTTT
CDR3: CASRSGREDTQYF

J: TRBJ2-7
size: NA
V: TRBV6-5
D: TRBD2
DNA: TGTGCCAGCAGTTACTCGAAGGGACTAGCGGCGTACGAGCAGTACTTC
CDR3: CASSYSKGLAAYEQYF

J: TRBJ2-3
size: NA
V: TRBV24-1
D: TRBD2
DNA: TGTGCCACCAGTGCCGGGGGGAAAAGTAGCACAGATACGCAGTATTTT
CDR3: CATSAGGKSSTDTQYF

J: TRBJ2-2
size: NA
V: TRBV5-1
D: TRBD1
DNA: TGCGCCCGCGCCTGGGGGACAGGGGGGACCGGGGAGCTGTTTTTT
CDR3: CARAWGTGGTGELFF

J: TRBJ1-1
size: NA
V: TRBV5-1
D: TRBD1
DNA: TGCGCCAGCAGCCCATCCGGGACAGGGAAGAACACTGAAGCTTTCTTT
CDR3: CASSPSGTGKNTEAFF

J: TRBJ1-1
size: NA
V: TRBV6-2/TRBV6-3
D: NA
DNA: TGTGCCAGCAGTTCAAGGGGCCTAGGCGGCACTGAAGCTTTCTTT
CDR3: CASSSRGLGGTEAFF

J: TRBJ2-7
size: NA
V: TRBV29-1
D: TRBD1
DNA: TGCAGCGTTTCAGGACAGGGGGTCTACGAGCAGTACTTC
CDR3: CSVSGQGVYEQYF

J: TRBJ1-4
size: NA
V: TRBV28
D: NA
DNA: TGTGCCAGCAGCATCCTCGGGGGGGCAAAAACTAATGAAAAACTGTTTTTT
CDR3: CASSILGGAKTNEKLFF

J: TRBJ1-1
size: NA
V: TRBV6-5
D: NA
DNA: TGTGCCAGCAGTTACTCACAGGGTCCAGGGGCTGAAGCTTTCTTT
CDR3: CASSYSQGPGAEAFF

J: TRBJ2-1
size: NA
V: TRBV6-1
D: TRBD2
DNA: TGTGCCAGCAGTGAGGGGGGGAGGACCCTCTACAATGAGCAGTTCTTC
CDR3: CASSEGGRTLYNEQFF

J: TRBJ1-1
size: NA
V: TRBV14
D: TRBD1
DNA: TGTGCCAGCAGCCCCCGGGACAGGGGGCATGGCACTGAAGCTTTCTTT
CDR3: CASSPRDRGHGTEAFF

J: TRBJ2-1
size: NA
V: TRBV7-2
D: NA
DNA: TGTGCCAGCAGCTTAGATCAGGACATATACAATGAGCAGTTCTTC
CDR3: CASSLDQDIYNEQFF

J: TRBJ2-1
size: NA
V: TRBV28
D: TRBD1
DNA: TGTGCCAGCAGTGACCGGACAGGGGGTGGGAATGAGCAGTTCTTC
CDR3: CASSDRTGGGNEQFF

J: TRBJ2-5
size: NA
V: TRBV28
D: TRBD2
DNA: TGTGCCAGCAGAGTCCGACTAGCGGGAAGCCGAGAGACCCAGTACTTC
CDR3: CASRVRLAGSRETQYF

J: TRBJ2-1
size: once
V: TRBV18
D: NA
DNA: TGTGCCAGCTCACCACTTGTGGGACTGAGCTCCTACAATGAGCAGTTCTTC
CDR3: CASSPLVGLSSYNEQFF

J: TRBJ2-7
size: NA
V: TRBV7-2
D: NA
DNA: TGTGCCAGCAGCTTAGAACAGGACTCCTACGAGCAGTACTTC
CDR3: CASSLEQDSYEQYF

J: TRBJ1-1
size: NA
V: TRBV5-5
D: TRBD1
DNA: TGTGCCAGCAGCTTGGCCTACAAAGGGGGCGGCACTGAAGCTTTCTTT
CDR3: CASSLAYKGGGTEAFF

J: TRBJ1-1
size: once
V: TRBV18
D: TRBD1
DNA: TGTGCCAGCTCGTCGCTCGACAGGGGGTCTACTGAAGCTTTCTTT
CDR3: CASSSLDRGSTEAFF

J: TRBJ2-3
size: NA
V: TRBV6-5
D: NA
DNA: TGTGCCACCAGGGGTAGCGGCACAGATACGCAGTATTTT
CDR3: CATRGSGTDTQYF

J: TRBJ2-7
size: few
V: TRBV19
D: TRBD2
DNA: TGTGCCAGTAGTCCCCTCGCGAGACATAGCGGGAGCTCCTACGAGCAGTACTTC
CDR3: CASSPLARHSGSSYEQYF

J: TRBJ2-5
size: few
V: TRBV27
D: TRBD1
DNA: TGTGCCAGCAGTTTCAGGGGGCTGGAGACCCAGTACTTC
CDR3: CASSFRGLETQYF

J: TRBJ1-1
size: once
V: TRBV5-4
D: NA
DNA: TGTGCCAGCAGCTTGGGACAGGCTAAGGCTTTCTTT
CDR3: CASSLGQAKAFF

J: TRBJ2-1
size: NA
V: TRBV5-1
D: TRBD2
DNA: TGCGCCAGCAGTCCAGCAGCGGGAGTCGTCCCCGTTGAGCAGTTCTTC
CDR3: CASSPAAGVVPVEQFF

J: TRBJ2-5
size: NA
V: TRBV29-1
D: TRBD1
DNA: TGCAGCGTCCACAGGGGAGAGACCCAGTACTTC
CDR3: CSVHRGETQYF

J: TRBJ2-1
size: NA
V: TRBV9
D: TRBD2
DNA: TGTGCCAGCAGTGATAGTAGCGGGAGTCTGGATGAGCAGTTCTTC
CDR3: CASSDSSGSLDEQFF